One sample yielded the 31 T cell receptor beta chains listed below, sequenced in a study of T cells in Graves' hyperthyroidism and ophthalmopathy. Amplification of TCR beta CDR3 regions used RNA as the template. An initial round of RT-PCR targeting the TCR CDR3 relied on the HTBI primer set. MiXCR, run by TCRdb on the multiplex PCR reads, gives a single entry per CDR3 protein. The sample yields around 350,000 distinct CDR3 sequences, under 20% seen once. Sequenced material: blood. Receptors were obtained from a woman under 30 with Graves' hyperthyroidism.

There are many counts of this clonotype. This sequence joins TRBV27 and TRBJ1-1, with D possibly matching TRBD1 (5 bases). Germline CDR1 reads MNHEY; CDR2 reads SMNVEV (reference sequence). Between the trimmed V and J ends, which lost 4 bases and 5 bases, there was a span of 11 bases. The CDR3 spans 13 residues. CDR3 protein: CASSYGGGTEAFF. For the CDR3, the DNA is TGTGCCAGCAGTTACGGGGGGGGGACTGAAGCTTTCTTT.

This clonotype showed up many times. The gene calls are TRBV12-3 or TRBV12-4 and TRBJ1-1, with D unclear. Between the trimmed V and J ends, which lost 7 bases and 4 bases, there was a span of 16 bases. This CDR3 comprises 14 residues. The CDR3 loop reads CASTQETWGTEAFF. CDR3 in DNA: TGTGCCAGCACCCAAGAAACCTGGGGCACTGAAGCTTTCTTT.

This clonotype showed up many times. V usage is TRBV19 and J usage is TRBJ1-1, with D maybe TRBD1 (5 bases). Trimming removed 1 base at V and 4 bases at J, with 13 bases between. Germline V gene lookup returns CDR1 LNHDA and CDR2 SQIVND (reference sequence). The CDR3 loop spans 15 amino acids. The CDR3 loop reads CASSIGGGIRTEAFF. CDR3 bases: TGTGCCAGTAGTATAGGGGGGGGAATCCGCACTGAAGCTTTCTTT.

This chain connects TRBV10-1 to TRBJ2-7; TRBD2 agrees at 7 bases. This CDR3 spans 11 amino acids. CDR1 is WNHNN and CDR2 is SYGVQD in the germline V gene (reference sequence). After removal of 8 bases from V and 3 bases from J, the junction contained 1 base not matched to a gene. CDR3 protein: CASRDYYEQYF. CDR3 nucleotides: TGCGCCAGCCGGGACTACTACGAGCAGTACTTC.

In this sample, this clonotype turned up many times. This chain connects TRBV12-3 or TRBV12-4 to TRBJ1-3; D call uncertain. The V end was cut by 6 bases, the J end by 9 bases, with 18 bases between. This CDR3 comprises 14 residues. The CDR3 nucleotides are TGTGCCAGCAGCCGAAACACTGCCGCGGTCACCATATATTTT. It codes for CASSRNTAAVTIYF.

The gene calls are TRBV6-2 or TRBV6-3 and TRBJ2-5, with TRBD2 matching over 8 bases. CDR3 length: 15 residues. The ends lost 6 bases at V and 5 bases at J; junction bases unmatched: 11. CDR1 and CDR2 (germline): MNHEY, SVGEGT. CDR3 region: CASSSAGAWSETQYF. As DNA, the CDR3 is TGTGCCAGCAGCTCAGCGGGGGCTTGGTCGGAGACCCAGTACTTC.

This clonotype has a handful of counts. This sequence joins TRBV4-1 and TRBJ2-7; 7 bases match TRBD1. CDR3 length equals 13 residues. Germline CDR1 MGHRA, CDR2 YSYEKL. After removal of 5 bases from V and 11 bases from J, the junction contained 12 bases not matched to a gene. The CDR3 sequence is CASSEQPGGVKYF. In nucleotides, the CDR3 is TGCGCCAGCAGCGAACAACCAGGGGGAGTGAAGTACTTC.

In this sample, this clonotype turned up many times. The V call is TRBV5-5, the J call TRBJ1-1; D unclear. The V end was cut by 2 bases, the J end by 0 bases, with 8 bases between. Germline CDR1 is SGHKS and CDR2 is YYEKEE (reference sequence). This CDR3 spans 14 amino acids. The CDR3 nucleotides are TGTGCCAGCAGCTTCAGAAACATGAACACTGAAGCTTTCTTT. The encoded protein is CASSFRNMNTEAFF.

As to this clonotype: The junction does not match germline at one end; this may be a read error. The chain couples TRBV9 to TRBJ1-2; TRBD1 aligns across 7 bases. The CDR3 is made up of 15 amino acids. Germline V gene lookup returns CDR1 SGDLS and CDR2 YYNGEE. As DNA, the CDR3 is TGTGCCAGCAGCGACCGGACAGGAACTAACCATGGCTACACCTTC. It encodes CASSDRTGTNHGYTF.

Remarks on this clonotype: This may be a read error: a much more frequent sequence differs by one nucleotide. The chain joins TRBV6-1 to TRBJ2-7; TRBD1 might be the D (5 bases). V was cut by 7 bases and J by 3 bases, with 19 bases left in between. Germline CDR1 is MNHNS and CDR2 is SASEGT. The CDR3 runs 15 residues. CDR3 nucleotides: TGTGCCAGCATCCCACGACAGACTGGTAGCTACGAGCAGTACTTC. Its protein is CASIPRQTGSYEQYF.

This clonotype was observed at least ten times. This chain joins TRBV19 and TRBJ2-5; TRBD1 agrees at 8 bases. V trimming: 6 bases; J trimming: 2 bases; junction bases outside the gene matches: 2. Per germline, CDR1 LNHDA and CDR2 SQIVND (reference sequence). The CDR3 sequence is 13 residues long. The CDR3 nucleotides read TGTGCCAGTAGGGGGGACAGGCAAGAGACCCAGTACTTC. It codes for CASRGDRQETQYF.

In regard to this clonotype: A clone one base away is much larger, so this may be a read error. This chain connects TRBV3-1 to TRBJ2-7; possibly TRBD2 for D (6 bases). The germline V gene encodes CDR1 LGHDT and CDR2 YNNKEL (reference sequence). The CDR3 contains 12 residues. V lost 4 bases and J lost 5, with 9 bases in between. CDR3 DNA: TGTGCCAGCAGCCGACGCGGGGACGAGCAGTACTTC. Translation gives CASSRRGDEQYF.

This clonotype was counted many times. The gene calls are TRBV20-1 and TRBJ2-3, with TRBD2 matching over 7 bases. The germline CDR1 and CDR2 sequences are DFQATT and SNEGSKA (reference sequence). This CDR3 spans 14 amino acids. V lost 0 bases, J lost 5 bases, and 5 bases stayed unmatched. Here the CDR3 DNA reads TGCAGTGCTAGAGATCGGGGAGGGGAAGATACGCAGTATTTT. Translated, it gives CSARDRGGEDTQYF.

This clonotype was detected a few times. The chain recombines TRBV27 with TRBJ1-1; TRBD1 is a possible D gene (5 bases). CDR1 MNHEY and CDR2 SMNVEV come from the germline V gene (reference sequence). The V and J ends lost 3 bases and 6 bases respectively, with 17 bases between them. This CDR3 has 15 residues. Here the CDR3 DNA reads TGTGCCAGCAGTTTTAACGGGGCCGGGAGCGCTGAAGCTTTCTTT. It encodes CASSFNGAGSAEAFF.

Notes on this clonotype: Its ends do not fully match the called genes, so a read error is possible. V and J are TRBV2 and TRBJ2-7, with D hard to call. The germline V gene encodes CDR1 SNHLY and CDR2 FYNNEI. The CDR3 contains 14 residues. CDR3 in DNA: TGTGCCAGCAGTGAAAGTTCCCTCTCCTACGATCAGTACTTC. Its translation is CASSESSLSYDQYF.

The sample holds a few counts of this clonotype. J is TRBJ1-1 and V is TRBV19; the match to TRBD1 covers 9 bases. The CDR3 sequence is 13 residues long. Looked up from germline, CDR1 is LNHDA and CDR2 is SQIVND (reference sequence). With 4 bases clipped from V and 8 bases from J, the junction kept 5 bases outside the gene matches. The CDR3 nucleotides are TGTGCCAGTAGTACGGACAGGGGAGTAGAAGCTTTCTTT. Translation gives CASSTDRGVEAFF.

This clonotype was recorded at least ten times. The chain employs TRBV10-3 and TRBJ1-1, with D perhaps matching TRBD1 (5 bases). V was trimmed by 7 bases and J by 5 bases, leaving 17 bases between them. Germline V gene data show CDR1 as ENHRY and CDR2 as SYGVKD. CDR3 length: 14 amino acids. CDR3 region: CAIISQGGATEAFF. As DNA, the CDR3 is TGTGCCATCATCTCGCAGGGTGGGGCGACTGAAGCTTTCTTT.

This clonotype has ten or more counts. The J gene is TRBJ1-3, the V gene TRBV4-2, with D hard to call. Germline V gene sequence: CDR1 LGHNA, CDR2 YNFKEQ. V was trimmed by 4 bases and J by 3 bases, leaving 16 bases between them. The CDR3 sequence is 16 residues long. CDR3 coding DNA: TGTGCCAGCAGCCCGGGCGAGTTCGGAATTGGAAACACCATATATTTT. As protein: CASSPGEFGIGNTIYF.

This clonotype appeared a few times. The chain is built from TRBV2 and TRBJ1-1; D is uncertain. CDR3 size: 15 residues. V was clipped by 10 bases and J by 1 base, with 19 bases between them. Germline V gene data show CDR1 as SNHLY and CDR2 as FYNNEI. CDR3 nucleotide sequence: TGTGCCACCCCCCATGGCGGAGGGTCGAACACTGAAGCTTTCTTT. Translating gives CATPHGGGSNTEAFF.

Only a few counts were recorded for this clonotype. This chain joins TRBV7-9 and TRBJ2-7, with D maybe TRBD1 (5 bases). The germline CDR1 and CDR2 sequences are SEHNR and FQNEAQ (reference sequence). The length of the CDR3 is 15 residues. V was trimmed by 4 bases and J by 4 bases, leaving 17 bases between them. CDR3 protein: CASSSMTVRVYEQYF. In nucleotides, the CDR3 is TGTGCCAGCAGCTCAATGACAGTACGGGTATACGAGCAGTACTTC.

This clonotype was observed at least ten times. The chain joins TRBV5-1 to TRBJ2-5, with D uncertain. The V end was cut by 6 bases, the J end by 1 base, with 13 bases between. In germline, CDR1 is SGHRS, CDR2 YFSETQ. The CDR3 runs 14 residues. In DNA form, the CDR3 reads TGCGCCAGCACCCCATCCCCGCCCCAAGAGACCCAGTACTTC. This translates into CASTPSPPQETQYF.

The chain joins TRBV6-1 to TRBJ1-2; 10 bases map to TRBD1. The V and J ends lost 7 bases and 6 bases, in that order; junction bases with no gene match: 8. This CDR3 has 14 residues. Germline lookup yields CDR1 MNHNS and CDR2 SASEGT. The CDR3 nucleotides read TGTGCCAGCACCTCGACAGGGGGCAACGATGGCTACACCTTC. Translation: CASTSTGGNDGYTF.

This clonotype was counted at least ten times. The rearrangement links TRBV29-1 to TRBJ2-7; TRBD2 agrees at 7 bases. Looked up from germline, CDR1 is SQVTM and CDR2 is ANQGSEA. This CDR3 spans 14 amino acids. With V trimmed by 0 bases and J by 0 bases, 2 bases remained unmatched. The CDR3 is CSVEERGSSYEQYF. Here the CDR3 DNA reads TGCAGCGTTGAAGAGCGGGGGAGCTCCTACGAGCAGTACTTC.

Many counts were recorded for this clonotype. CDR3 region: CASSYSDRGYEQYF. CDR3 DNA: TGTGCCAGCAGTTACTCGGATCGTGGCTACGAGCAGTACTTC. This chain links TRBV6-5 with TRBJ2-7; D unclear. The CDR3 consists of 14 residues. Per germline, CDR1 MNHEY and CDR2 SVGAGI. The V gene lost 0 bases and the J gene lost 3 bases, with 9 bases spanning the gap.

The chain employs TRBV6-1 and TRBJ1-2; D gene ambiguous. The CDR3 spans 14 residues. Germline CDR1 and CDR2: MNHNS and SASEGT. The V end lost 0 bases, the J end lost 3 bases, and 8 bases lay between the germline ends. The CDR3: CASSEADRDYGYTF. Written as DNA, the CDR3 is TGTGCCAGCAGTGAAGCAGACCGAGACTATGGCTACACCTTC.

This clonotype has ten or more counts. The genes are TRBV24-1 and TRBJ2-4; tentatively, D is TRBD2 (7 bases). The ends were cut back, 3 bases at V and 0 bases at J, with 17 bases in the middle. CDR3 length: 18 residues. Germline CDR1 reads KGHDR; CDR2 reads SFDVKD. CDR3 protein: CATSDPAGAHGAKNIQYF. The CDR3 DNA reads as TGTGCCACCAGTGATCCGGCGGGGGCGCATGGAGCCAAAAACATTCAGTACTTC.

This clonotype was found many times. This chain links TRBV12-3 or TRBV12-4 with TRBJ2-5; D not resolved. Trimming cost V 8 bases and J 5 bases, with 15 bases left between them. This CDR3 is built from 13 residues. The CDR3 coding sequence is TGTGCCAGCGGGTCCCATTTCGAGGAGACCCAGTACTTC. Amino acids: CASGSHFEETQYF.

In this sample, this clonotype turned up many times. The chain links TRBV7-3 to TRBJ2-7, with TRBD1 matching over 7 bases. The CDR3 is 14 amino acids. Germline V gene lookup returns CDR1 SGHTA and CDR2 FQGTGA. V trimming: 3 bases; J trimming: 5 bases; junction bases outside the gene matches: 7. This CDR3 reads CASSFGRGYNEQYF. The CDR3 DNA is TGTGCCAGCAGCTTCGGCAGGGGGTACAACGAGCAGTACTTC.

The chain joins TRBV12-3 or TRBV12-4 to TRBJ1-1; D uncertain. The CDR3 is 14 residues long. V lost 4 bases and J 4 bases, leaving 13 bases between the germline ends. CDR3 in DNA: TGTGCCAGCAGTTCTTGGGTAGGCGGCACTGAAGCTTTCTTT. It codes for CASSSWVGGTEAFF.

This clonotype was counted many times. V usage is TRBV20-1 and J usage is TRBJ2-5; D gene ambiguous. In germline, CDR1 is DFQATT, CDR2 SNEGSKA (reference sequence). V lost 4 bases, J lost 0 bases, and 6 bases lay in between. There are 12 residues in the CDR3. The CDR3 bases are TGCAGTGCTAAAGGCAACCAAGAGACCCAGTACTTC. Amino acid sequence: CSAKGNQETQYF.

This clonotype was counted ten times or more. This sequence joins TRBV4-2 and TRBJ2-5; 7 nucleotides match TRBD2. Trimming took 4 bases from V and 4 from J; bases not matched to a gene: 12. The CDR3 runs to 16 residues. The V gene's germline CDR1 is LGHNA and CDR2 YNFKEQ. The CDR3, as DNA: TGTGCCAGCAGCCCGGGGGGAGTAGGGTCTCCAGAGACCCAGTACTTC. It specifies CASSPGGVGSPETQYF.